The source of this TCR beta chain is a study of cytomegalovirus exposure and HLA in healthy donors. Whole-study results and caveats: A later analysis linked a missense DCLRE1C variant to TCR beta V- and J-gene trimming.

V was clipped by 5 bases and J by 3 bases, with 16 bases between them. Germline V lookup: CDR1 SGHAT, CDR2 FQDESV (reference sequence). CDR3 size: 15 residues. PCR was performed using 60 Vbeta and 13 Jbeta primers. Using immunoSEQ multiplex PCR, the repertoire was profiled, and TCRdb retains in-frame clones only, with some absent. Among some 130,000 clones listed, around 63% were seen once. Concerning this clone: The target antigen is unknown.

The gene calls are TRBV11-1 and TRBJ1-2, with unresolved D. The specimen was PBMCs. The clonotype comes from a human donor in good health. The CDR3 DNA reads as TGTGCCAGCAGCCCACTTAGTCTGGTTCACTATGGCTACACCTTC. Translation: CASSPLSLVHYGYTF.